A single sample gave rise to the 10 T cell receptor beta chains below, sequenced in a study of T-cell reconstitution after alpha-beta-depleted transplantation in children. Study findings and constraints: Several hundred expanded graft clones reportedly were the source of alpha-beta T cells about two months after transplant.

No antigens are known for them. Unique molecular identifiers were used to barcode this TCRbeta library. One entry per CDR3 protein, called by TCRdb with MiXCR from the PCR reads. The sample records approximately 34,000 distinct CDR3 sequences, about 6.8% being singletons. Source: peripheral blood, taken 60 days after TCRalphabeta/CD19-depleted stem cell transplant. The origin of the receptors is a child under three years old who had a stem cell transplant for acute myeloid leukemia, so the T cells may come from the graft donor.

This clonotype has ten or more counts. This chain links TRBV20-1 with TRBJ2-1, with 9 bases lining up with TRBD2. Germline trimming cut 5 bases from V and 8 bases from J; bases unmatched to any gene: 10. There are 14 residues in the CDR3. Germline CDR1 DFQATT, CDR2 SNEGSKA (reference sequence). In DNA, the CDR3 is TGCAGTGCTGCCCATGTAGCGGGAGATCATGAGCAGTTCTTC. This sequence encodes CSAAHVAGDHEQFF.

This clonotype was recorded many times. The gene calls are TRBV28 and TRBJ2-1; D unclear. Germline lookup yields CDR1 MDHEN and CDR2 SYDVKM. This CDR3 contains 13 residues. Trimming stripped 6 bases from V and 5 bases from J, with 11 bases between. CDR3 sequence (DNA): TGTGCCAGCAGGCCGGCAGGCGACAATGAGCAGTTCTTC. It specifies CASRPAGDNEQFF.

This clonotype was detected ten times or more. CDR3 sequence reads: CASSLIGAYEQYF. The CDR3 nucleotides are TGTGCCAGCAGTTTAATCGGTGCCTACGAGCAGTACTTC. The J gene is TRBJ2-7, the V gene TRBV28, with no clear D. CDR1 and CDR2 (germline): MDHEN, SYDVKM. This CDR3 has 13 residues. With 2 bases removed from V and 2 bases from J, the gap between germline ends came to 7 bases.

This clonotype was seen at least ten times. This chain joins TRBV5-6 and TRBJ2-7, with D tentatively TRBD1 (5 bases). Trimming took off 0 bases at V and 3 bases at J, with 19 bases between the two ends. In germline, CDR1 is SGHDT, CDR2 YYEEEE. CDR3 size: 17 residues. CDR3: CASSLVYDSSYDYEQYF. The CDR3 bases are TGTGCCAGCAGCTTGGTTTACGACAGTTCCTATGACTACGAGCAGTACTTC.

This clonotype has ten or more counts. The gene calls are TRBV5-1 and TRBJ2-2; 12 nucleotides agree with TRBD2. Trimming at V came to 3 bases and at J to 3 bases, leaving 0 bases not matched to a gene. The CDR3 spans 15 residues. CDR1 SGHRS and CDR2 YFSETQ come from the germline V gene. The CDR3 region is CASSWTSGDTGELFF. The CDR3 nucleotides read TGCGCCAGCAGCTGGACTAGCGGGGACACCGGGGAGCTGTTTTTT.

This clonotype has a count of ten or more. The chain recombines TRBV2 with TRBJ2-5; 9 nucleotides agree with TRBD2. CDR1 and CDR2 (germline): SNHLY, FYNNEI. Trimming removed 4 bases from V and 1 base from J; junction bases left unmatched: 4. There are 15 residues in the CDR3. The CDR3 loop is CASSASGAFQETQYF. In DNA, the CDR3 is TGTGCCAGCAGTGCTAGCGGGGCCTTCCAAGAGACCCAGTACTTC.

This chain links TRBV6-2 or TRBV6-3 with TRBJ2-1, with D unresolved. The ends were cut back, 0 bases at V and 2 bases at J, with 11 bases in the middle. From germline, CDR1 is MNHEY and CDR2 SVGEGT. The CDR3 runs to 16 residues. The CDR3, as DNA: TGTGCCAGCAGTTACTCGCGTCTTGGACCCTACAATGAGCAGTTCTTC. Amino acids: CASSYSRLGPYNEQFF.

The table lists this clonotype with a count of one. CDR3 in amino acids: CASTQPGGRGTEAFF. As DNA, the CDR3 is TGTGCCAGCACCCAACCGGGGGGGCGCGGCACTGAAGCTTTCTTT. The chain carries TRBV5-6 and TRBJ1-1; the D gene is possibly TRBD1 (6 bases). Per germline, CDR1 SGHDT and CDR2 YYEEEE. Trimming left V 6 bases short and J 4 bases short, with 19 bases between. CDR3 length equals 15 residues.

This clonotype was counted many times. This chain connects TRBV4-3 to TRBJ2-5, with D possibly matching TRBD1 (6 bases). The CDR3 is made up of 15 amino acids. The germline V gene has CDR1 LGHNA and CDR2 YSLEER. V was shortened by 0 bases and J by 0 bases, with 8 bases between the two germline ends. CDR3 amino acids: CASSQDTGNQETQYF. DNA for the CDR3: TGCGCCAGCAGCCAAGATACAGGGAACCAAGAGACCCAGTACTTC.

In this sample, this clonotype turned up many times. This chain joins TRBV4-3 and TRBJ1-1, with 8 bases matching TRBD1. CDR1 LGHNA and CDR2 YSLEER come from the germline V gene. With 0 bases clipped from V and 0 bases from J, the junction kept 6 bases outside the gene matches. The CDR3 runs to 17 residues. The CDR3 nucleotides read TGCGCCAGCAGCCAAGAAAGGACAGGGTTCATGAACACTGAAGCTTTCTTT. This encodes CASSQERTGFMNTEAFF.